This T cell receptor beta chain originates from a study of shared T cell receptors in the human thymus. Profiling relied on immunoSEQ multiplex PCR, and the TCRdb table lists in-frame clones only, not all of them. The table lists 600,000 or so clones, around 87% of them singletons. In germline, CDR1 is SGHDN, CDR2 FVKESK. V dropped 3 bases and J dropped 9; count of bases not matched to a gene: 5. This CDR3 contains 14 residues. Another study also made use of these data, one on human thymus T cells. From that paper: Donation was from healthy Finnish infants who were having corrective surgery that addressed congenital heart defects. Thymus specimens were resections from corrective heart surgery. There appeared to be biased usage of V and J genes in thymic and blood repertoires. In unrelated individuals, thymic repertoires overlapped highly, according to related research.

Sequencing was performed on thymocytes. The sequence derives from a boy younger than two with a congenital heart defect. This sequence joins TRBV14 and TRBJ1-6, with 7 bases aligning to TRBD1. CDR3 sequence: CASSHRDRSSPLHF. The CDR3 DNA sequence: TGTGCCAGCAGCCACCGGGACAGAAGTTCACCCCTCCACTTT.